A single sample is the source of the 32 T cell receptor beta chains below, sequenced in a study of T cell repertoires in cytomegalovirus infection. TCRdb ran MiXCR on the reads and lists one entry per CDR3 protein. The sample lists roughly 800,000 distinct CDR3 sequences; about 29% were seen once. The antigens these receptors bind are not known. The specimen comprised cultured CD8+ T cells from PBMCs, sampled from culture after CMV antigen stimulation. These receptor sequences come from a human donor in good health (CMV status not recorded). Some clones in this sample may be carry-over from other donors' samples.

The table lists this clonotype with a few counts. This rearrangement joins TRBV10-2 to TRBJ1-1, with 8 bases aligning to TRBD1. J lost 1 base, V lost 1 base, and 8 bases had no gene match. In germline, CDR1 is WSHSY, CDR2 SAAADI. The CDR3 totals 17 residues. In DNA form, the CDR3 reads TGCGCCAGCAGTGAGTATTCAGGGGGCGCGACGAACACTGAAGCTTTCTTT. This sequence encodes CASSEYSGGATNTEAFF.

In this sample, this clonotype turned up many times. The chain has TRBV7-2 and TRBJ1-5, with D uncertain. The germline V and J ends were trimmed by 3 bases and 0 bases, with 9 bases remaining between them. Germline CDR1 reads SGHTA; CDR2 reads FQGNSA. There are 15 residues in the CDR3. CDR3 amino acids: CASSFGLYSNQPQHF. In DNA form, the CDR3 reads TGTGCCAGCAGCTTCGGACTGTATAGCAATCAGCCCCAGCATTTT. Full variable domain (remainder filled in from reference TRBV7-2 and TRBJ1-5): GAGVSQSPSNKVTEKGKDVELRCDPISGHTALYWYRQSLGQGLEFLIYFQGNSAPDKSGLPSDRFSAERTGGSVSTLTIQRTQQEDSAVYLCASSFGLYSNQPQHFGDGTRLSIL.

This chain joins TRBV6-5 and TRBJ2-2, with D hard to call. This CDR3 is built from 17 residues. V was trimmed by 0 bases and J by 0 bases, leaving 11 bases between them. Germline CDR1 and CDR2: MNHEY and SVGAGI. CDR3 nucleotide sequence: TGTGCCAGCAGTTACTCGGAACAACTCGCGAACACCGGGGAGCTGTTTTTT. As protein: CASSYSEQLANTGELFF.

This chain joins TRBV12-3 or TRBV12-4 and TRBJ2-1; a possible D gene is TRBD1 (5 bases). The V end lost 2 bases, the J end lost 9 bases, and 8 bases lay between the germline ends. CDR3 length: 12 amino acids. The chain's CDR3 is CASSLPGIEQFF. Here the CDR3 DNA reads TGTGCCAGCAGTTTACCAGGGATTGAGCAGTTCTTC.

This chain uses TRBV2 with TRBJ1-3; no definite D call. The V gene lost 2 bases and the J gene lost 4 bases, with 6 bases spanning the gap. The CDR3 loop spans 13 amino acids. Germline values: CDR1 SNHLY, CDR2 FYNNEI. DNA of the CDR3: TGTGCCAGCAGTGAACGGTGGGGAAACACCATATATTTT. The encoded protein is CASSERWGNTIYF.

The CDR3 spells CASSLEPGNYGYTF. In nucleotides, the CDR3 is TGCGCCAGCAGCTTGGAGCCGGGTAACTATGGCTACACCTTC. The rearrangement joins TRBV5-1 to TRBJ1-2; D is unclear. Germline V CDR1 and CDR2: SGHRS, YFSETQ. Trimming pared 0 bases from V and 1 base from J, leaving 7 bases between. The CDR3 sequence is 14 residues long.

This clonotype was counted once. This chain joins TRBV7-9 and TRBJ2-1, with a tentative D call TRBD1 (7 bases). With 4 bases removed from V and 2 bases from J, the gap between germline ends came to 12 bases. The CDR3 has 15 amino acids. CDR1 is SEHNR and CDR2 is FQNEAQ in the germline V gene (reference sequence). The CDR3 reads CASSSQGRTYNEQFF. CDR3 nucleotide sequence: TGTGCCAGCAGCTCACAGGGGAGGACCTACAATGAGCAGTTCTTC.

The J gene is TRBJ2-5, the V gene TRBV29-1; D not resolved. In germline, CDR1 is SQVTM, CDR2 ANQGSEA. This CDR3 region has 13 residues. V shed 4 bases and J shed 3 bases, with 12 bases lying between them. The CDR3 region is CSVVGSWEETQYF. CDR3 nucleotides: TGCAGCGTTGTAGGCAGTTGGGAAGAGACCCAGTACTTC.

The CDR3 protein is CASSQQRGGRQETQYF. In DNA, the CDR3 is TGCGCCAGCAGCCAACAGCGGGGGGGCCGTCAAGAGACCCAGTACTTC. This chain uses TRBV4-1 with TRBJ2-5; 10 bases are shared with TRBD2. Per germline, CDR1 MGHRA and CDR2 YSYEKL. This CDR3 spans 16 amino acids. Trimming removed 2 bases from V and 2 bases from J; junction bases left unmatched: 5.

The chain carries TRBV14 and TRBJ2-7, with D perhaps assigned TRBD1 or TRBD2 (6 bases each). The germline gives CDR1 SGHDN, CDR2 FVKESK. The CDR3 totals 16 residues. V lost 5 bases and J lost 4, with 21 bases in between. The CDR3 sequence: CASSESRGPLGYEQYF. CDR3 in DNA: TGTGCCAGCAGCGAGAGTCGGGGGCCCCTTGGGTACGAGCAGTACTTC.

The V gene is TRBV6-5, the J gene TRBJ2-5, with D tentatively TRBD2 (6 bases). The ends were cut back, 5 bases at V and 4 bases at J, with 14 bases in the middle. This CDR3 has 14 residues. Germline V gives CDR1 MNHEY, CDR2 SVGAGI. CDR3 loop: CASSLKRRGETQYF. The CDR3 region has the DNA TGTGCCAGCAGTCTAAAGAGGAGGGGAGAGACCCAGTACTTC.

This clonotype was counted many times. This sequence joins TRBV7-6 and TRBJ1-1; no reliable D call. The CDR3 is 16 residues long. Germline CDR1 SGHVS, CDR2 FNYEAQ. The V and J ends lost 1 base and 0 bases respectively, with 12 bases between them. For the CDR3, the DNA is TGTGCCAGCAGCTTAGTCGGGGAGATGATGAACACTGAAGCTTTCTTT. Protein product: CASSLVGEMMNTEAFF.

This clonotype appeared a few times. The chain joins TRBV10-3 to TRBJ2-1, with D maybe TRBD1 (6 bases). CDR1 is ENHRY, CDR2 SYGVKD, per germline. V was cut by 6 bases and J by 4 bases, with 10 bases left in between. The CDR3 extends over 13 amino acids. The CDR3 DNA follows: TGTGCCATCAGGACAGGAAAATACAATGAGCAGTTCTTC. It is translated as CAIRTGKYNEQFF.

This clonotype has more than one count but fewer than ten. The CDR3 region has the DNA TGCAGTGCTAGTGGCCGCGGGAGATACCTGAATTCACCCCTCCACTTT. Its translation: CSASGRGRYLNSPLHF. The rearrangement joins TRBV20-1 to TRBJ1-6; unclear D gene. CDR3 length equals 16 residues. Germline loops: CDR1 DFQATT, CDR2 SNEGSKA (reference sequence). Trimming left V 3 bases short and J 7 bases short, with 19 bases between.

The V and J genes are TRBV19 and TRBJ2-6; TRBD1 agrees at 9 bases. V dropped 2 bases and J dropped 2; count of bases not matched to a gene: 7. The germline V gene encodes CDR1 LNHDA and CDR2 SQIVND (reference sequence). This CDR3 has 18 residues. CDR3 coding DNA: TGTGCCAGTAGTATAACCGGGACAGGGTTGGCTGGGGCCAACGTCCTGACTTTC. It is translated as CASSITGTGLAGANVLTF.

This clonotype occurred many times. The CDR3 DNA sequence: TGTGCCAGTAGTATAGAGGGACAGGGGACGAACATTCAGTACTTC. Translation gives CASSIEGQGTNIQYF. The chain links TRBV19 to TRBJ2-4, with 10 bases that match TRBD1. The CDR3 covers 15 residues. CDR1 LNHDA and CDR2 SQIVND come from the germline V gene (reference sequence). V lost 0 bases and J lost 7; bases outside the gene matches: 3. Supplemented by reference TRBV19 and TRBJ2-4, the full variable domain reads DGGITQSPKYLFRKEGQNVTLSCEQNLNHDAMYWYRQDPGQGLRLIYYSQIVNDFQKGDIAEGYSVSREKKESFPLTVTSAQKNPTAFYLCASSIEGQGTNIQYFGAGTRLSVL.

This clonotype was detected a few times. The chain carries TRBV29-1 and TRBJ2-4; TRBD2 is a possible D gene (6 bases). Per germline, CDR1 SQVTM and CDR2 ANQGSEA. Deletions cut 6 bases from V and 0 bases from J, with 27 bases between. The CDR3 runs to 19 residues. Here the CDR3 reads CSVGFIRSPGRLAKNIQYF. The CDR3 nucleotides read TGCAGCGTGGGATTTATACGATCACCAGGGAGGTTAGCCAAAAACATTCAGTACTTC.

The CDR3 loop is CASSHRGARQPQHF. DNA for the CDR3: TGTGCCAGTAGCCACAGGGGAGCGCGTCAGCCCCAGCATTTT. This chain connects TRBV19 to TRBJ1-5, with 7 bases identical to TRBD1. CDR1 is LNHDA and CDR2 is SQIVND in the germline V gene (reference sequence). This CDR3 has 14 residues. The ends lost 6 bases at V and 6 bases at J; junction bases unmatched: 8.

This clonotype has only a few counts. The chain uses TRBV15 and TRBJ2-7; tentative D call: TRBD1 (5 bases). CDR3 length: 15 residues. Trimming shortened V by 2 bases and J by 4 bases, and 15 bases separated the two germline ends. Looked up from germline, CDR1 is LNHNV and CDR2 is YYDKDF (reference sequence). The CDR3 DNA is TGTGCCACCAGCAGATTCACTATGACAGCTTACGAGCAGTACTTC. This sequence encodes CATSRFTMTAYEQYF.

This chain links TRBV4-1 with TRBJ1-1; no definite D call. The CDR3 consists of 13 residues. Trimming took off 6 bases at V and 0 bases at J, with 8 bases between the two ends. Germline V CDR1 and CDR2: MGHRA, YSYEKL. CDR3 region: CASRTSMNTEAFF. Here the CDR3 DNA reads TGCGCCAGCAGGACTTCCATGAACACTGAAGCTTTCTTT.

The chain carries TRBV29-1 and TRBJ2-7; 8 positions match TRBD1. This CDR3 contains 16 residues. CDR1 and CDR2 (germline): SQVTM, ANQGSEA. The ends lost 0 bases at V and 0 bases at J; junction bases unmatched: 7. The CDR3 spells CSVEDLYGTGSYEQYF. The DNA for the CDR3 is TGCAGCGTTGAAGATCTTTATGGGACAGGCTCCTACGAGCAGTACTTC.

This clonotype was counted only a few times. The rearrangement joins TRBV27 to TRBJ2-7; 8 bases map to TRBD2. The CDR3 sequence is 14 residues long. Germline CDR1 is MNHEY and CDR2 is SMNVEV (reference sequence). After removal of 6 bases from V and 4 bases from J, the junction contained 8 bases not matched to a gene. The CDR3 DNA reads as TGTGCCAGCAGCTACTTCGGGGGGGGTTACGAGCAGTACTTC. Translating it yields CASSYFGGGYEQYF.

V gene TRBV2 combines with J gene TRBJ2-7; D unresolved. The CDR3 is made up of 15 amino acids. Per the germline V gene, CDR1 is SNHLY and CDR2 is FYNNEI. Trimming cost V 6 bases and J 0 bases, with 15 bases left between them. Here the CDR3 DNA reads TGTGCCAGCAGCCGGCCCACGGATAGCTCCTACGAGCAGTACTTC. This translates into CASSRPTDSSYEQYF.

This clonotype showed up many times. The gene calls are TRBV7-2 and TRBJ2-2; no clear D. The CDR3 has 13 amino acids. Germline lookup yields CDR1 SGHTA and CDR2 FQGNSA. Trimming removed 0 bases at V and 7 bases at J, with 6 bases between. CDR3 region: CASSLAFDGELFF. Written as DNA, the CDR3 is TGTGCCAGCAGCTTAGCGTTCGACGGGGAGCTGTTTTTT.

This clonotype was recorded at least ten times. CDR3 coding DNA: TGTGCCAGCAGCGTTTGGGGGGGCACTGAAGCTTTCTTT. Translation: CASSVWGGTEAFF. The chain carries TRBV6-1 and TRBJ1-1, with D possibly TRBD1 on 5 matching bases. Trimming cost V 6 bases and J 4 bases, with 12 bases left between them. CDR3 length: 13 residues. CDR1 MNHNS and CDR2 SASEGT come from the germline V gene.

This clonotype was observed once. The V and J genes are TRBV7-9 and TRBJ2-1, with 11 bases aligning to TRBD1. This CDR3 contains 17 residues. The germline V gene has CDR1 SEHNR and CDR2 FQNEAQ (reference sequence). With V trimmed by 1 base and J by 7 bases, 9 bases remained unmatched. The CDR3 is CASSLEAWTGGRNEQFF. CDR3 coding DNA: TGTGCCAGCAGCTTAGAGGCTTGGACAGGGGGCAGGAATGAGCAGTTCTTC.

This clonotype appeared a few times. The chain links TRBV7-9 to TRBJ2-5; 8 bases are shared with TRBD2. Trimming at V came to 5 bases and at J to 0 bases, leaving 8 bases not matched to a gene. Germline V gives CDR1 SEHNR, CDR2 FQNEAQ (reference sequence). The CDR3 extends over 16 amino acids. The CDR3 bases are TGTGCCAGCAGCCCGAAGTCGGGGGGGTACCAAGAGACCCAGTACTTC. Translation gives CASSPKSGGYQETQYF.

Written as DNA, the CDR3 is TGCAGTGCTAGAAAACAGCCCTACGAGCAGTACTTC. Its translation: CSARKQPYEQYF. The chain combines TRBV20-1 with TRBJ2-7; unclear D gene. Germline CDR1 and CDR2: DFQATT and SNEGSKA (reference sequence). V gave up 2 bases and J gave up 2 bases, with 7 bases separating them. This CDR3 comprises 12 residues.

This clonotype has a count of ten or more. J is TRBJ2-7 and V is TRBV7-2; D is uncertain. V was cut by 5 bases and J by 4 bases, with 9 bases left in between. Germline assignment: CDR1 SGHTA and CDR2 FQGNSA. This CDR3 spans 12 amino acids. The CDR3 protein is CASSQTPYEQYF. CDR3 DNA: TGTGCCAGCAGCCAAACCCCGTACGAGCAGTACTTC. Drawing the rest from reference TRBV7-2 and TRBJ2-7, the complete variable domain is GAGVSQSPSNKVTEKGKDVELRCDPISGHTALYWYRQSLGQGLEFLIYFQGNSAPDKSGLPSDRFSAERTGGSVSTLTIQRTQQEDSAVYLCASSQTPYEQYFGPGTRLTVT.

The chain carries TRBV11-2 and TRBJ2-3; D perhaps matches TRBD1 (6 bases). The CDR3 extends over 15 amino acids. Between the trimmed V and J ends, which lost 9 bases and 0 bases, there was a span of 16 bases. Germline lookup yields CDR1 SGHAT and CDR2 FQNNGV. CDR3 sequence (DNA): TGTGCCAGTTATTCCCCAGGGGCAAGCACAGATACGCAGTATTTT. Translating it yields CASYSPGASTDTQYF.

The V gene is TRBV2, the J gene TRBJ2-6; 11 nucleotides match TRBD2. The CDR3 extends over 19 amino acids. The ends lost 0 bases at V and 0 bases at J; junction bases unmatched: 4. Germline-derived CDR1 and CDR2 are SNHLY and FYNNEI. The CDR3 DNA reads TGTGCCAGCAGTGAAGCGCTTAGCGGGGGGGCCTCTGGGGCCAACGTCCTGACTTTC. Residues: CASSEALSGGASGANVLTF.

V is TRBV12-3 or TRBV12-4 and J is TRBJ1-4; D is perhaps TRBD1 (5 bases). The CDR3 has 14 residues. V shed 5 bases and J shed 4 bases, with 11 bases lying between them. As DNA, the CDR3 is TGTGCCAGCAGTCCGACAGACTATAATGAAAAACTGTTTTTT. Its translation is CASSPTDYNEKLFF.